The rows below give T cell receptor beta chains drawn from one sample of a study of blood T cell repertoires in COVID-19. TCRdb's copy holds only in-frame clones and misses some; the assay was immunoSEQ multiplex PCR. Among about 480,000 clones listed, 70% to 90% were seen once. Source material: PBMCs or T cells enriched from blood (not recorded which). These receptors were taken from a woman aged 18-30 years with acute COVID-19. Both conserved end residues are part of each CDR3.

v_call: TRBV10-2; j_call: TRBJ1-4; cdr3_aa: CASSEGRGSPSEKLFF
v_call: TRBV7-9; j_call: TRBJ2-1; cdr3_aa: CASSLQSGEQFF
v_call: TRBV6-1; j_call: TRBJ1-3; cdr3_aa: CASSETGPGNTIYF
v_call: TRBV19; j_call: TRBJ2-3; cdr3_aa: CASSSRARGTGGRDTQYF
v_call: TRBV4-2; j_call: TRBJ1-5; cdr3_aa: CASSQVSSRQGSNQPQHF
v_call: TRBV2; j_call: TRBJ2-7; cdr3_aa: CASSGRDRPGYEQYF
v_call: TRBV7-2; j_call: TRBJ2-1; cdr3_aa: CASSLASGTFNEQFF
v_call: TRBV7-9; j_call: TRBJ2-7; cdr3_aa: CASSLDSFHEQYF
v_call: TRBV19; j_call: TRBJ1-5; cdr3_aa: CASSAGEGNQPQHF
v_call: TRBV5-1; j_call: TRBJ2-7; cdr3_aa: CASSRALDSQHDEQYF
v_call: TRBV6-5; j_call: TRBJ2-5; cdr3_aa: CASRTGTETQYF
v_call: TRBV7-6; j_call: TRBJ2-1; cdr3_aa: CASSYLADTYNEQFF
v_call: TRBV3-1/TRBV3-2; j_call: TRBJ2-3; cdr3_aa: CASSQEEGARTDTQYF
v_call: TRBV5-1; j_call: TRBJ2-7; cdr3_aa: CASSPRGQGIYEQYF
v_call: TRBV3-1/TRBV3-2; j_call: TRBJ2-5; cdr3_aa: CASSHSWQGRETQYF
v_call: TRBV6-5; j_call: TRBJ1-1; cdr3_aa: CASRALDRLNTEAFF
v_call: TRBV30; j_call: TRBJ1-1; cdr3_aa: CAWSVQSGRTEAFF
v_call: TRBV10-1; j_call: TRBJ2-2; cdr3_aa: CASSDLLGQGTGELFF
v_call: TRBV7-8; j_call: TRBJ2-1; cdr3_aa: CASSSGGEQFF
v_call: TRBV10-1; j_call: TRBJ1-6; cdr3_aa: CASSDWQVYNSPLHF
v_call: TRBV3-1/TRBV3-2; j_call: TRBJ2-5; cdr3_aa: CASSQGRGGRETQYF
v_call: TRBV2; j_call: TRBJ2-2; cdr3_aa: CASRPTGANGELFF
v_call: TRBV21-1; j_call: TRBJ1-5; cdr3_aa: CASSRTGGADHSNQPQHF
v_call: TRBV3-1/TRBV3-2; j_call: TRBJ1-4; cdr3_aa: CASSPRPGTVRTNEKLFF
v_call: TRBV30; j_call: TRBJ2-2; cdr3_aa: CAWSHRLAGELFF
v_call: TRBV10-3; j_call: TRBJ2-2; cdr3_aa: CAISAGLADTGELFF
v_call: TRBV29-1; j_call: TRBJ2-1; cdr3_aa: CSASGGYNEQFF
v_call: TRBV10-3; j_call: TRBJ1-2; cdr3_aa: CAISSLGREKASDYGYTF
v_call: TRBV10-3; j_call: TRBJ1-6; cdr3_aa: CAIRAVNSPLHF
v_call: TRBV3-1/TRBV3-2; j_call: TRBJ1-4; cdr3_aa: CASSQQGVFEKLFF
v_call: TRBV5-4; j_call: TRBJ2-1; cdr3_aa: CASSPSGGAVEQFF
v_call: TRBV20-1; j_call: TRBJ1-2; cdr3_aa: CSAGAGGGYTF
v_call: TRBV27; j_call: TRBJ1-2; cdr3_aa: CASSPGQHNGYTF
v_call: TRBV2; j_call: TRBJ2-7; cdr3_aa: CAGAADRGLYEQYF
v_call: TRBV7-6; j_call: TRBJ1-2; cdr3_aa: CASSLAGGDGYTF
v_call: TRBV9; j_call: TRBJ2-7; cdr3_aa: CASSVERTGYSYEQYF
v_call: TRBV28; j_call: TRBJ1-2; cdr3_aa: CASSTNPRQGTNYGYTF
v_call: TRBV6-5; j_call: TRBJ2-1; cdr3_aa: CASKLEDEQFF
v_call: TRBV28; j_call: TRBJ1-3; cdr3_aa: CASSLMTGSGNTIYF
v_call: TRBV6-1; j_call: TRBJ1-5; cdr3_aa: CASSEKGLLQPQHF
v_call: TRBV2; j_call: TRBJ1-2; cdr3_aa: CASSDEGYGYTF